These T cell receptor beta chains were read from a single sample in a study of graft-versus-host responses after intestinal transplantation. No antigen has been assigned to these receptors. Here immunoSEQ multiplex PCR was the method, and the copy in TCRdb shows in-frame clones only, minus some. Here the sample spans approximately 80,000 clones, about 88% being singletons. Specimen: unstimulated CD4+ T cells sorted from spleen or lymph node cells, collected before intestinal transplant. Receptors originate from a human donor who received an intestinal transplant. Both conserved end residues are part of each CDR3. D genes are given only for firm matches. Clone size is shown for a subset of rows, as once, few, many or a class of expanded clone.

D	V	size	CDR3
TRBD1	TRBV16	few	CASSRQGGRLEKLFF
.	TRBV5-1	.	CASSLWGQGDTEAFF
.	TRBV12-2	.	CASRFLTPGQGSSNQPQHF
.	TRBV10-3	.	CAISDSDRRNTEAFF
.	TRBV7-8	.	CASSSGGRYTF
TRBD1	TRBV28	.	CASSQGDKGYTF
.	TRBV28	.	CASSLGAEYEAFF
TRBD1	TRBV28	.	CASSSPYRGPYEQYF
TRBD1	TRBV18	.	CASSPGTGQRYGYTF
TRBD1	TRBV6-1	.	CASSATGTGVTGELFF
TRBD2	TRBV28	.	CASSLISGLAGSYNEQFF
TRBD1	TRBV28	.	CASSLGGQGKSYEQYF
.	TRBV10-2	.	CASSMSGYEQFF
.	TRBV28	.	CASSTPAGRNEQFF
TRBD2	TRBV18	.	CASTPTSGRGDEQYF
TRBD2	TRBV28	.	CASTARGGPVVLLGEQYF
.	TRBV15	few	CATSRTTGSYEQYF